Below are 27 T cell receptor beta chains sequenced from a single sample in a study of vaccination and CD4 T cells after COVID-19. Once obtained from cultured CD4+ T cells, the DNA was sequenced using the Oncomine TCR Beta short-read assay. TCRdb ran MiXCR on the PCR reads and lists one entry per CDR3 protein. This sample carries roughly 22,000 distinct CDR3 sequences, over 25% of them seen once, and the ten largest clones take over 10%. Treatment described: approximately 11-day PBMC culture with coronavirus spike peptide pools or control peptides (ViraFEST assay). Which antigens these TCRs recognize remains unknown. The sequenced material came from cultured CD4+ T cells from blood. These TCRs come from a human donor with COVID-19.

In DNA, the CDR3 is TGTGCCAGCAGCTCCATGGGAAAGTCTAATGAAAAACTGTTTTTT. This sequence encodes CASSSMGKSNEKLFF. V and J are TRBV7-8 and TRBJ1-4; D remains ambiguous. Germline CDR1 SGHVS, CDR2 FQNEAQ. V lost 4 bases and J 3 bases, leaving 12 bases between the germline ends. CDR3 length: 15 amino acids.

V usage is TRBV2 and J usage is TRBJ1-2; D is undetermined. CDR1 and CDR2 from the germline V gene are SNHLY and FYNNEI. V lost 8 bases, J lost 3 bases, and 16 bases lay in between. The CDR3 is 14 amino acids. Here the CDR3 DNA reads TGTGCCAGCCTATCCTCGGTGAGCGACTATGGCTACACCTTC. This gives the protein CASLSSVSDYGYTF.

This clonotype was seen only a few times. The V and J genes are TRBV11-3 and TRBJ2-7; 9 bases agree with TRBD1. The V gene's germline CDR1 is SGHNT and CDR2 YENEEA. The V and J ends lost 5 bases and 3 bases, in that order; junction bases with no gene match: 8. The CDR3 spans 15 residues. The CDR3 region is CASSPTGTGFYEQYF. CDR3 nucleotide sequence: TGTGCCAGCAGCCCCACCGGGACAGGGTTCTACGAGCAGTACTTC. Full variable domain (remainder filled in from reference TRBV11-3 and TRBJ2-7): EAGVVQSPRYKIIEKKQPVAFWCNPISGHNTLYWYLQNLGQGPELLIRYENEEAVDDSQLPKDRFSAERLKGVDSTLKIQPAELGDSAVYLCASSPTGTGFYEQYFGPGTRLTVT.

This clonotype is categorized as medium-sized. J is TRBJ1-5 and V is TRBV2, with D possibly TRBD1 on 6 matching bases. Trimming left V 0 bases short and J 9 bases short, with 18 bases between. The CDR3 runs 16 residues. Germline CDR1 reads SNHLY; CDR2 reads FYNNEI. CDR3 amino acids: CASSEAAGGGGGPQHF. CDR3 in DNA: TGTGCCAGCAGTGAAGCGGCTGGGGGCGGGGGGGGGCCCCAGCATTTT.

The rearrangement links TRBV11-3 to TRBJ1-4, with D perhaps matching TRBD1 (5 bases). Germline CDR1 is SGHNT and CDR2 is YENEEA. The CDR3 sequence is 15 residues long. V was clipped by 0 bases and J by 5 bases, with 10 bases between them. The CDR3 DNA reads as TGTGCCAGCAGCTTAGACGGGGCAGGGAATGAAAAACTGTTTTTT. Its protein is CASSLDGAGNEKLFF.

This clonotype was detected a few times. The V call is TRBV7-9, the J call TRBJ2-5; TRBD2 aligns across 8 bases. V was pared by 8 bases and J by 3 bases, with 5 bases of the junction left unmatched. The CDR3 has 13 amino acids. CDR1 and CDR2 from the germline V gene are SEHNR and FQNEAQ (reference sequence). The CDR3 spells CASGRGGKETQYF. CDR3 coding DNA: TGTGCCAGCGGACGGGGGGGGAAAGAGACCCAGTACTTC.

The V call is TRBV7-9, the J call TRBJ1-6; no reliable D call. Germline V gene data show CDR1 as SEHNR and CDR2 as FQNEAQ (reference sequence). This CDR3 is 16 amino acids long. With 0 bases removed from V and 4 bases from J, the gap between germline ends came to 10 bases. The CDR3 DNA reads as TGTGCCAGCAGCTTAGCGGGCACACCTTATAATTCACCCCTCCACTTT. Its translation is CASSLAGTPYNSPLHF.

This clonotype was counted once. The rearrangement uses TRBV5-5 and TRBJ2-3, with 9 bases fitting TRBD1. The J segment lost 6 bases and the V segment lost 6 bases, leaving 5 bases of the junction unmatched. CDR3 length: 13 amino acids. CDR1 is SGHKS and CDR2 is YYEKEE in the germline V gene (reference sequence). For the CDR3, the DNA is TGTGCCAGCACCCGACAGGGGGGCGATACGCAGTATTTT. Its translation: CASTRQGGDTQYF. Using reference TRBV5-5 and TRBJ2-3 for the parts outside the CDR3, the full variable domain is DAGVTQSPTHLIKTRGQQVTLRCSPISGHKSVSWYQQVLGQGPQFIFQYYEKEERGRGNFPDRFSARQFPNYSSELNVNALLLGDSALYLCASTRQGGDTQYFGPGTRLTVL.

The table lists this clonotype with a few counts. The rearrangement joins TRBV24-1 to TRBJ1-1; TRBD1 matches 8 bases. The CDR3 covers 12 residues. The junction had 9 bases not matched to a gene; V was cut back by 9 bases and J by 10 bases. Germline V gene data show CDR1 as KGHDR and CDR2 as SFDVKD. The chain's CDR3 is CATHSGQGRAFF. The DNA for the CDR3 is TGTGCCACCCATAGTGGACAGGGAAGAGCTTTCTTT.

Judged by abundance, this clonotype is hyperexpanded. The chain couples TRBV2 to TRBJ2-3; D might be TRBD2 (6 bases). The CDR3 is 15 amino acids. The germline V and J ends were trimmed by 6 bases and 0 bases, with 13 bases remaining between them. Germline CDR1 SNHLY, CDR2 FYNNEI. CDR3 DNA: TGTGCCAGCAGCCCGGGCGGGATTAGCACAGATACGCAGTATTTT. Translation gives CASSPGGISTDTQYF.

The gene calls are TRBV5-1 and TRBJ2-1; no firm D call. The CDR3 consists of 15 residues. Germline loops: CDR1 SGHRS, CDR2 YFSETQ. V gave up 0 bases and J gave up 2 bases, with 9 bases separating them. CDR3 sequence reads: CASSLEAGAYNEQFF. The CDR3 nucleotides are TGCGCCAGCAGCTTGGAAGCTGGCGCCTACAATGAGCAGTTCTTC.

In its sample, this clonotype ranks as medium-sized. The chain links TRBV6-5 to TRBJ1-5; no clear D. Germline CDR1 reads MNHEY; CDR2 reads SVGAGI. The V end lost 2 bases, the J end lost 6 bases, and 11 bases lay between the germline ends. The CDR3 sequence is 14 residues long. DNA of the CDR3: TGTGCCAGCAGTTACCTAGGACGGGGTCAGCCCCAGCATTTT. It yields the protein CASSYLGRGQPQHF.

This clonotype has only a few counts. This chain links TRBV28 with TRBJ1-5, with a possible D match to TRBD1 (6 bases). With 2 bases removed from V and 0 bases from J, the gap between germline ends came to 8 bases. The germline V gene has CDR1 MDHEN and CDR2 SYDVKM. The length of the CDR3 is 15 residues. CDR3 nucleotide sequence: TGTGCCAGCAGTTTACAGGGGAGTAGCAATCAGCCCCAGCATTTT. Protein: CASSLQGSSNQPQHF.

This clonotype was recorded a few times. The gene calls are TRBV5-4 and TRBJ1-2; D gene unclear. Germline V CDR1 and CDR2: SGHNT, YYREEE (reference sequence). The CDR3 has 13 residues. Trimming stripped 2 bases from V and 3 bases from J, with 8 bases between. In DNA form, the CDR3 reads TGTGCCAGCAGCTTTCCCGGATACTATGGCTACACCTTC. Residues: CASSFPGYYGYTF.

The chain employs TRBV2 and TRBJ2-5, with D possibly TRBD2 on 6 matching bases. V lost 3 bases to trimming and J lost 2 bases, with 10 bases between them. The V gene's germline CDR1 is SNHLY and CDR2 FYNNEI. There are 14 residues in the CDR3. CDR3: CASSEGGAQETQYF. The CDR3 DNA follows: TGTGCCAGCAGTGAGGGGGGAGCACAAGAGACCCAGTACTTC.

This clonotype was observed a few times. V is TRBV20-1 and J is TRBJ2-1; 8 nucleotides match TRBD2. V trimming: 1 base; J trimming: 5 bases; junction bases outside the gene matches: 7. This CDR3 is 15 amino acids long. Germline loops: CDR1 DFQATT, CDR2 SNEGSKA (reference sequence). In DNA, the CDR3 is TGCAGTGCTAGAGGCGGCGGGGGGAAAAACAATGAGCAGTTCTTC. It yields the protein CSARGGGGKNNEQFF.

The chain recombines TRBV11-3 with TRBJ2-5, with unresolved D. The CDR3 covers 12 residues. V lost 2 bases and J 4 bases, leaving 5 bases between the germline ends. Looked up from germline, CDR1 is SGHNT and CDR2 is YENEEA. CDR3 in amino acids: CASSLRLETQYF. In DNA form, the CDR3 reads TGTGCCAGCAGCTTAAGGCTAGAGACCCAGTACTTC. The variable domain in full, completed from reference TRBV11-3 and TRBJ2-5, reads EAGVVQSPRYKIIEKKQPVAFWCNPISGHNTLYWYLQNLGQGPELLIRYENEEAVDDSQLPKDRFSAERLKGVDSTLKIQPAELGDSAVYLCASSLRLETQYFGPGTRLLVL.

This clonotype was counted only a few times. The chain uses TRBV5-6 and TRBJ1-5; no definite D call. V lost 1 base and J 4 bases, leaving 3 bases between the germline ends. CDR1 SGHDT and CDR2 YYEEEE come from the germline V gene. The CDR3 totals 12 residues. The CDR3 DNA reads TGTGCCAGCAGCTTGTTTAATCAGCCCCAGCATTTT. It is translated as CASSLFNQPQHF. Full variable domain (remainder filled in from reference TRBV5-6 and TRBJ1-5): DAGVTQSPTHLIKTRGQQVTLRCSPKSGHDTVSWYQQALGQGPQFIFQYYEEEERQRGNFPDRFSGHQFPNYSSELNVNALLLGDSALYLCASSLFNQPQHFGDGTRLSIL.

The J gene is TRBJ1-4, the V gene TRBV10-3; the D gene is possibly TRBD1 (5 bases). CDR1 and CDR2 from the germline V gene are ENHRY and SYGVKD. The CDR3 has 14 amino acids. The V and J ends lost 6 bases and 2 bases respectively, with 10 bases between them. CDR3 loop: CAIRGPTTNEKLFF. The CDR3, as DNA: TGTGCCATCAGGGGGCCGACGACTAATGAAAAACTGTTTTTT.

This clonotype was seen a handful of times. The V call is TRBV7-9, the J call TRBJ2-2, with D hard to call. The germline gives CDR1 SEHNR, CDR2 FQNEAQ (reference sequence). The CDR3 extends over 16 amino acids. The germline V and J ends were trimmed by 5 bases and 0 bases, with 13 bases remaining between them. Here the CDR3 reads CASSQRTITNTGELFF. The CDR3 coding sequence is TGTGCCAGCAGCCAGAGGACCATTACGAACACCGGGGAGCTGTTTTTT. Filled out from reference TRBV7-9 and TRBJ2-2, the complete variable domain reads DTGVSQNPRHKITKRGQNVTFRCDPISEHNRLYWYRQTLGQGPEFLTYFQNEAQLEKSRLLSDRFSAERPKGSFSTLEIQRTEQGDSAMYLCASSQRTITNTGELFFGEGSRLTVL.

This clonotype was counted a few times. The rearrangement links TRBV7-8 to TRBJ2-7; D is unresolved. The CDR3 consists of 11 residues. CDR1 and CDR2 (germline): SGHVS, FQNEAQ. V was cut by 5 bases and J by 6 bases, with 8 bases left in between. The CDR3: CASSPLVEQYF. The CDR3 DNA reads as TGTGCCAGCAGCCCCCTGGTCGAGCAGTACTTC.

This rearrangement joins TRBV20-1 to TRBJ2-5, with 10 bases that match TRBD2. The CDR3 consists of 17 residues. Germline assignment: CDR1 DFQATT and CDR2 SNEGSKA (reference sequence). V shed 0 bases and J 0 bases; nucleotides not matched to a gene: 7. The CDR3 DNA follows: TGCAGTGCTAGAGATCTTACTAGCGGGACGTACCAAGAGACCCAGTACTTC. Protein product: CSARDLTSGTYQETQYF.

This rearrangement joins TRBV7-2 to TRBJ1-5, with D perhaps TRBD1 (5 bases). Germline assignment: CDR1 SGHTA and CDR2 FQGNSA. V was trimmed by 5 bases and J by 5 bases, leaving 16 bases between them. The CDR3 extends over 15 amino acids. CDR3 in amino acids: CASSPPGGGDQPQHF. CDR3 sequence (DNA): TGTGCCAGCAGCCCCCCGGGGGGGGGAGATCAGCCCCAGCATTTT.

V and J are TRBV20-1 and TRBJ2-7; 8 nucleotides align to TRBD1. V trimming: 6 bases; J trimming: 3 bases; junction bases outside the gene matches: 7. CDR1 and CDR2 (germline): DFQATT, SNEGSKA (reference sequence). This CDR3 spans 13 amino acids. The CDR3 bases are TGCAGTGCGATACACAGGGGGGACTACGAGCAGTACTTC. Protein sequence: CSAIHRGDYEQYF.

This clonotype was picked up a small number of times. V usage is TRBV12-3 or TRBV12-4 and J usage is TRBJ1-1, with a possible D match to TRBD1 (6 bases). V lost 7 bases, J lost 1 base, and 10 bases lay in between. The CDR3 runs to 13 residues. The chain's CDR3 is CASNSRGNTEAFF. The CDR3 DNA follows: TGTGCCAGCAATTCCAGGGGGAACACTGAAGCTTTCTTT.

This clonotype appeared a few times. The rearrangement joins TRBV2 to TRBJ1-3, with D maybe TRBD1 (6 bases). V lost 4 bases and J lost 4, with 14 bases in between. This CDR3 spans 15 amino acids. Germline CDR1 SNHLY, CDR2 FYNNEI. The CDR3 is CASSGRGGTGNTIYF. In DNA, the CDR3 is TGTGCCAGCAGTGGGAGAGGGGGTACAGGAAACACCATATATTTT.

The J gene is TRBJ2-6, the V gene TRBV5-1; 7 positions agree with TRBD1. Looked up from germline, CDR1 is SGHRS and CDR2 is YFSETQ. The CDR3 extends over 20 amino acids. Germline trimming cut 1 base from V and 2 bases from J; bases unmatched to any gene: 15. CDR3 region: CASSLPIGTVSFPGANVLTF. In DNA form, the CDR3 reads TGCGCCAGCAGCTTGCCGATCGGGACAGTTTCCTTCCCTGGGGCCAACGTCCTGACTTTC.